The 31 T cell receptor beta chains listed next were all sequenced from one sample in a study of identical twins. TCRdb recomputed calls from the 5' RACE reads with MiXCR, one row per CDR3 protein. The data contain roughly 720,000 distinct CDR3 sequences, roughly 20% of them singletons. The data were also submitted as part of a second study, on T cells expressing NK-cell markers.

The sequenced sample was PBMCs. Every receptor here comes from a woman aged 18-29 years in good health.

The V call is TRBV9, the J call TRBJ2-1; D is possibly TRBD1 or TRBD2 (5 bases each). Trimming removed 6 bases from V and 7 bases from J, with 11 bases in between. The V gene's germline CDR1 is SGDLS and CDR2 YYNGEE. The CDR3 sequence is 12 residues long. CDR3: CASNHGANEQFF. As DNA, the CDR3 is TGTGCCAGCAACCACGGGGCGAATGAGCAGTTCTTC.

The chain joins TRBV29-1 to TRBJ2-1; TRBD2 matches at 10 bases. The germline V gene encodes CDR1 SQVTM and CDR2 ANQGSEA. V trimming: 6 bases; J trimming: 3 bases; junction bases outside the gene matches: 8. There are 15 residues in the CDR3. CDR3 sequence (DNA): TGCAGCGTAGACGCCGGGACTAGCGACTACAATGAGCAGTTCTTC. Amino acids: CSVDAGTSDYNEQFF.

This chain connects TRBV10-3 to TRBJ2-4; 7 bases map to TRBD1. Trimming took 5 bases from V and 4 from J; bases not matched to a gene: 11. Per germline, CDR1 ENHRY and CDR2 SYGVKD. This CDR3 has 16 amino acids. DNA for the CDR3: TGTGCCATCAGTTCGACAGGGAGTACACTTAAAAACATTCAGTACTTC. Translation gives CAISSTGSTLKNIQYF.

There are a few counts of this clonotype. CDR3 DNA sequence: TGTGCCAGCAGTTTATACGGGAACACCGGGGAGCTGTTTTTT. Its protein product is CASSLYGNTGELFF. The chain recombines TRBV27 with TRBJ2-2; D gene unclear. This CDR3 spans 14 amino acids. Trimming removed 1 base at V and 1 base at J, with 4 bases between. From germline, CDR1 is MNHEY and CDR2 SMNVEV (reference sequence).

This clonotype was counted ten times or more. The chain has TRBV12-3 or TRBV12-4 and TRBJ2-1; D uncertain. V lost 3 bases and J lost 4, with 7 bases in between. The CDR3 covers 13 residues. The CDR3 bases are TGTGCCAGCAGTTTTCTGAGGTACAATGAGCAGTTCTTC. Residues: CASSFLRYNEQFF.

V and J are TRBV12-3 or TRBV12-4 and TRBJ2-5; D call uncertain. Trimming left V 2 bases short and J 4 bases short, with 8 bases between. This CDR3 region has 13 residues. CDR3 amino acids: CASSLRFGETQYF. The CDR3 DNA is TGTGCCAGCAGTTTAAGATTCGGAGAGACCCAGTACTTC.

This chain connects TRBV20-1 to TRBJ1-2, with D possibly being TRBD1 (5 bases). This CDR3 is 12 amino acids long. From germline, CDR1 is DFQATT and CDR2 SNEGSKA (reference sequence). Trimming cost V 1 base and J 3 bases, with 6 bases left between them. In DNA form, the CDR3 reads TGCAGTGCTAGAGCGGGGGACTATGGCTACACCTTC. Translating it yields CSARAGDYGYTF.

This clonotype has ten or more counts. The chain joins TRBV7-9 to TRBJ2-1; 9 nucleotides match TRBD1. Unmatched junction bases numbered 8, after V lost 6 bases and J lost 5 bases. This CDR3 region has 15 residues. The germline CDR1 and CDR2 sequences are SEHNR and FQNEAQ (reference sequence). CDR3 DNA sequence: TGTGCCAGCAGTATGGGACAGGGCTTTGACAATGAGCAGTTCTTC. Its translation: CASSMGQGFDNEQFF.

This clonotype turned up a few times. The chain is built from TRBV12-3 or TRBV12-4 and TRBJ1-2; D gene uncertain. There are 11 residues in the CDR3. The V end lost 3 bases, the J end lost 8 bases, and 7 bases lay between the germline ends. In nucleotides, the CDR3 is TGTGCCAGCAGTTTTACCGGGGGCTACACCTTC. Encoded protein: CASSFTGGYTF.

This chain connects TRBV12-3 or TRBV12-4 to TRBJ1-6; D is ambiguous. With 6 bases removed from V and 0 bases from J, the gap between germline ends came to 6 bases. The CDR3 has 14 residues. The CDR3, as DNA: TGTGCCAGCAGGCCAAGCTCCTATAATTCACCCCTCCACTTT. The encoded protein is CASRPSSYNSPLHF.

This clonotype was observed a few times. The V and J genes are TRBV20-1 and TRBJ1-1, with 7 bases identical to TRBD1. With V trimmed by 4 bases and J by 5 bases, 1 base remained unmatched. The CDR3 has 11 residues. Per germline, CDR1 DFQATT and CDR2 SNEGSKA (reference sequence). The CDR3 protein is CSAKQGTEAFF. Here the CDR3 DNA reads TGCAGTGCTAAACAGGGGACTGAAGCTTTCTTT.

This chain connects TRBV5-1 to TRBJ2-2; TRBD1 agrees at 9 bases. Germline loops: CDR1 SGHRS, CDR2 YFSETQ. The CDR3 covers 15 residues. The V segment lost 4 bases and the J segment 7 bases; nucleotides outside the gene matches: 8. The CDR3 protein is CASSLQGAKGGELFF. The DNA of the CDR3 is TGCGCCAGCAGCCTACAGGGGGCGAAAGGCGGGGAGCTGTTTTTT.

This clonotype was detected only a few times. V usage is TRBV5-1 and J usage is TRBJ2-3; TRBD1 or TRBD2 may be the D gene (5 bases each). This CDR3 region has 12 residues. V lost 3 bases to trimming and J lost 5 bases, with 7 bases between them. Germline assignment: CDR1 SGHRS and CDR2 YFSETQ. Here the CDR3 DNA reads TGCGCCAGCAGCTGGGGGAGAGATACGCAGTATTTT. It specifies CASSWGRDTQYF.

As concerns this clonotype: The junction and the germline gene differ at one end; a read error may be behind it. This chain uses TRBV7-2 with TRBJ1-1; the match to TRBD1 covers 9 bases. Germline V gene sequence: CDR1 SGHTA, CDR2 FQGNSA. This CDR3 contains 15 residues. As DNA, the CDR3 is TGTGTCAGCAGCAATCGACAGGGGGATAACACTGAAGCTTTCTTT. It encodes CVSSNRQGDNTEAFF.

The genes are TRBV5-1 and TRBJ2-3, with D possibly being TRBD1 or TRBD2 (7 bases each). V was cut by 4 bases and J by 0 bases, with 15 bases left in between. This CDR3 contains 16 residues. CDR1 is SGHRS, CDR2 YFSETQ, per germline. The CDR3 region is CASSPGTAGSTDTQYF. The DNA for the CDR3 is TGCGCCAGCAGCCCCGGGACAGCGGGGAGCACAGATACGCAGTATTTT. The full variable domain, completed using reference TRBV5-1 and TRBJ2-3, is KAGVTQTPRYLIKTRGQQVTLSCSPISGHRSVSWYQQTPGQGLQFLFEYFSETQRNKGNFPGRFSGRQFSNSRSEMNVSTLELGDSALYLCASSPGTAGSTDTQYFGPGTRLTVL.

This clonotype appeared many times. DNA of the CDR3: TGTGCCAGCAGCTTGAGCGATTTCAAAGAGACCCAGTACTTC. Its protein product is CASSLSDFKETQYF. The chain has TRBV9 and TRBJ2-5; no clear D gene. The CDR3 covers 14 residues. V lost 4 bases and J lost 3, with 13 bases in between. Per germline, CDR1 SGDLS and CDR2 YYNGEE.

The V call is TRBV20-1, the J call TRBJ2-3; 13 bases map to TRBD2. This CDR3 has 16 residues. Germline V gene sequence: CDR1 DFQATT, CDR2 SNEGSKA (reference sequence). V shed 0 bases and J 6 bases; nucleotides not matched to a gene: 6. CDR3 nucleotides: TGCAGTGCTAGAGATGGTACTAGCGGGAGGGCCGATACGCAGTATTTT. Protein sequence: CSARDGTSGRADTQYF.

This clonotype has more than one count but fewer than ten. The chain links TRBV20-1 to TRBJ1-1; 8 positions match TRBD1. This CDR3 spans 17 amino acids. V shed 3 bases, J shed 4 bases, and the junction held 16 bases outside the gene matches. In germline, CDR1 is DFQATT, CDR2 SNEGSKA (reference sequence). The CDR3, as DNA: TGCAGTGCTAGTCCAGGGGGCCGGGGCTCGTTGAGCACTGAAGCTTTCTTT. Amino acid sequence: CSASPGGRGSLSTEAFF.

This chain uses TRBV20-1 with TRBJ2-3; 10 bases are shared with TRBD2. The junction had 16 bases not matched to a gene; V was cut back by 8 bases and J by 5 bases. Germline loops: CDR1 DFQATT, CDR2 SNEGSKA (reference sequence). This CDR3 region has 16 residues. DNA of the CDR3: TGCAGTTCAGGGGGTAGCGGGGGGACCAGGGGAGATACGCAGTATTTT. Its translation is CSSGGSGGTRGDTQYF.

The V and J genes are TRBV24-1 and TRBJ2-5; 11 bases are shared with TRBD2. Germline loops: CDR1 KGHDR, CDR2 SFDVKD. CDR3 length: 18 residues. The ends lost 2 bases at V and 5 bases at J; junction bases unmatched: 12. The CDR3 sequence is CATSDSTSGSAVPETQYF. CDR3 nucleotides: TGTGCCACCAGTGATTCAACTAGCGGGAGTGCCGTGCCTGAGACCCAGTACTTC.

This clonotype was detected many times. The V and J genes are TRBV7-8 and TRBJ2-3; D possibly corresponds to TRBD2 (6 bases). The CDR3 covers 14 residues. Trimming took 5 bases from V and 3 from J, leaving 12 bases between them. CDR1 SGHVS and CDR2 FQNEAQ come from the germline V gene. The CDR3 reads CASSRGMMTDTQYF. CDR3 in DNA: TGTGCCAGCAGCCGGGGGATGATGACAGATACGCAGTATTTT.

CDR3 in DNA: TGCGCCAGCAGTGAATTGACCTCCTACAATGAGCAGTTCTTC. Translating it yields CASSELTSYNEQFF. J is TRBJ2-1 and V is TRBV10-2; unclear D gene. The germline V gene encodes CDR1 WSHSY and CDR2 SAAADI. V dropped 3 bases and J dropped 0 bases, with 6 bases sitting between them. The CDR3 runs to 14 residues.

This chain joins TRBV9 and TRBJ2-3; tentative D call: TRBD2 (5 bases). Trimming pared 0 bases from V and 4 bases from J, leaving 9 bases between. CDR3 length equals 14 residues. Germline CDR1 reads SGDLS; CDR2 reads YYNGEE. The CDR3 DNA is TGTGCCAGCAGCGTAGCCCTGCGGGCAGATACGCAGTATTTT. It translates to CASSVALRADTQYF.

For this clonotype: One end of the junction is discordant with germline, which a read error may explain. The CDR3 sequence: CASSGYSGTSGTASSYNGQFF. In nucleotides, the CDR3 is TGTGCCAGCAGTGGATACTCCGGGACTAGCGGGACCGCAAGCTCCTACAATGGGCAGTTCTTC. The chain links TRBV2 to TRBJ2-1; 13 bases are shared with TRBD2. The germline CDR1 and CDR2 sequences are SNHLY and FYNNEI. The CDR3 spans 21 residues.

This clonotype showed up just a few times. V usage is TRBV12-3 or TRBV12-4 and J usage is TRBJ2-7; the match to TRBD2 covers 9 bases. Trimming took 6 bases from V and 3 from J; bases not matched to a gene: 12. The length of the CDR3 is 16 residues. The CDR3 coding sequence is TGTGCCAGCAGCCCCCTTGTATCTAGCGGGATCTACGAGCAGTACTTC. Its translation is CASSPLVSSGIYEQYF.

This chain links TRBV9 with TRBJ2-5; possibly TRBD2 for D (7 bases). Trimming shortened V by 0 bases and J by 6 bases, and 15 bases separated the two germline ends. The CDR3 runs 15 residues. Germline CDR1 SGDLS, CDR2 YYNGEE. CDR3 nucleotides: TGTGCCAGCAGCGTAGGAGTAGGGGGGGCGCAGACCCAGTACTTC. It is translated as CASSVGVGGAQTQYF.

In its sample, this clonotype was seen a few times. The genes are TRBV7-9 and TRBJ1-2, with D uncertain. CDR1 is SEHNR, CDR2 FQNEAQ, per germline (reference sequence). The CDR3 sequence is 13 residues long. Trimming removed 5 bases at V and 8 bases at J, with 15 bases between. The CDR3 coding sequence is TGTGCCAGCAGCCCTAGCGGGTCGCGAGGCTACACCTTC. It codes for CASSPSGSRGYTF.

The V call is TRBV2, the J call TRBJ2-3; possibly TRBD1 for D (6 bases). V was pared by 7 bases and J by 3 bases, with 17 bases between. The germline V gene has CDR1 SNHLY and CDR2 FYNNEI. This CDR3 spans 15 amino acids. CDR3 nucleotides: TGTGCCAGCAAATCTAGCAGGGGAAGGACAGATACGCAGTATTTT. The encoded protein is CASKSSRGRTDTQYF. The full variable domain, its missing parts supplied by reference TRBV2 and TRBJ2-3, is EPEVTQTPSHQVTQMGQEVILRCVPISNHLYFYWYRQILGQKVEFLVSFYNNEISEKSEIFDDQFSVERPDGSNFTLKIRSTKLEDSAMYFCASKSSRGRTDTQYFGPGTRLTVL.

This clonotype came up a few times. V is TRBV12-3 or TRBV12-4 and J is TRBJ1-1; 10 bases agree with TRBD1. The CDR3 runs to 14 residues. The V gene end was trimmed by 6 bases and the J gene end by 5 bases; junction bases not matched to a gene: 6. The CDR3 region has the DNA TGTGCCAGCAGGCCGACAGGGGGCCATACTGAAGCTTTCTTT. This translates into CASRPTGGHTEAFF.

J is TRBJ2-7 and V is TRBV11-2; no firm D call. Trimming pared 4 bases from V and 5 bases from J, leaving 6 bases between. The V gene's germline CDR1 is SGHAT and CDR2 FQNNGV. This CDR3 is built from 11 residues. This CDR3 reads CASSSAHEQYF. The CDR3 region has the DNA TGTGCCAGCAGCTCGGCCCACGAGCAGTACTTC. The variable domain in full, completed from reference TRBV11-2 and TRBJ2-7, reads EAGVAQSPRYKIIEKRQSVAFWCNPISGHATLYWYQQILGQGPKLLIQFQNNGVVDDSQLPKDRFSAERLKGVDSTLKIQPAKLEDSAVYLCASSSAHEQYFGPGTRLTVT.

At least ten counts were recorded for this clonotype. An end of the junction does not agree with germline; a read error may underlie this. J is TRBJ2-3 and V is TRBV27, with TRBD2 identical over 8 bases. Per the germline V gene, CDR1 is MNHEY and CDR2 is SMNVEV (reference sequence). This CDR3 spans 16 amino acids. The CDR3 region has the DNA TGTGCCAGCAGCTTATTTAGCGGGGAGAGCACAGATACGCAGTATTTT. This codes for CASSLFSGESTDTQYF.